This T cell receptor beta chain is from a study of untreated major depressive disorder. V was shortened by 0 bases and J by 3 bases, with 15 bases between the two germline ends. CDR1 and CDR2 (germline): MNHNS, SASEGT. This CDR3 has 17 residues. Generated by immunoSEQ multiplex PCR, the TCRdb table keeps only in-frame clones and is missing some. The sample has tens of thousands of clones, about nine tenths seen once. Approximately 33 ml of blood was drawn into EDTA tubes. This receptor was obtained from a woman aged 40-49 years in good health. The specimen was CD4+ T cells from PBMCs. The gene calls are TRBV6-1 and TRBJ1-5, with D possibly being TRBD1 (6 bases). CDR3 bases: TGTGCCAGCAGTGAAGCGCGCGGGGGGCGCGTCAATCAGCCCCAGCATTTT. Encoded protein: CASSEARGGRVNQPQHF.